These 14 T cell receptor beta chains originate from one sample sequenced in a study of blood T cells in healthy people across ages. Using a J-beta primer mix together with a sample-barcoded 5' primer, a second PCR was run for about 6 to 12 cycles. MiXCR, applied by TCRdb to the 5' RACE reads, yields one record per CDR3 protein. The sample records hundreds of thousands of distinct CDR3 sequences, around 24% being singletons. The data also belong to a second study, concerning T cells of mothers and their children.

What was sequenced was blood. The receptors were sampled from a boy aged 5-17 years in good health.

This clonotype was detected a few times. The CDR3 bases are TGTGCCAGCATACTCTACAATGAGCAGTTCTTC. It translates to CASILYNEQFF. The rearrangement uses TRBV2 and TRBJ2-1; D remains ambiguous. Trimming cost V 7 bases and J 3 bases, with 4 bases left between them. Germline-derived CDR1 and CDR2 are SNHLY and FYNNEI. The CDR3 has 11 residues.

This chain uses TRBV20-1 with TRBJ1-2; 10 bases align to TRBD1. The length of the CDR3 is 15 residues. Per the germline V gene, CDR1 is DFQATT and CDR2 is SNEGSKA (reference sequence). J gave up 3 bases and V 2 bases, and 6 bases lay outside the gene matches. CDR3 in DNA: TGCAGTGCTAGAAATTGGGGGACAGGGGACTATGGCTACACCTTC. Translating it yields CSARNWGTGDYGYTF.

This clonotype was seen a handful of times. V and J are TRBV28 and TRBJ1-4; 8 bases fit TRBD1. Trimming cost V 8 bases and J 8 bases; bases outside gene matches: 31. Germline V gene sequence: CDR1 MDHEN, CDR2 SYDVKM. This CDR3 is 21 amino acids long. CDR3 bases: TGTGCCAGCGGAAAAGACCGGTCCTGGACAGGGTCCCTATATACCCTGGAAAAACTGTTTTTT. Translated: CASGKDRSWTGSLYTLEKLFF.

About this clonotype: This may stem from a read error, because a much larger clone lies one nucleotide away. The gene calls are TRBV28 and TRBJ2-6; D is possibly TRBD2 (6 bases). This CDR3 has 13 amino acids. Looked up from germline, CDR1 is MDHEN and CDR2 is SYDVKM. CDR3 sequence reads: CASGDSEANVLTF. CDR3 sequence (DNA): TGTGCCAGCGGGGACTCTGAGGCCAACGTCCTGACTTTC.

This clonotype has just a few counts. The junction departs from germline at one end; a sequencing error may be responsible. The V call is TRBV5-1, the J call TRBJ2-7; 7 nucleotides align to TRBD1. The CDR3 is 15 residues long. Germline V gives CDR1 SGHRS, CDR2 YFSETQ. The CDR3 DNA reads TGCGCCGGCAGGATGATGGCAGGGGGCTCCTACGAGCAGTACTTC. It yields the protein CAGRMMAGGSYEQYF.

This clonotype was counted a few times. The chain couples TRBV4-3 to TRBJ2-4; 8 bases line up with TRBD2. Germline V gives CDR1 LGHNA, CDR2 YSLEER. Trimming took 4 bases from V and 2 from J; bases not matched to a gene: 7. This CDR3 has 16 amino acids. CDR3 bases: TGCGCCAGCAGCCCGGGGATAGCGGGGACCAAAAACATTCAGTACTTC. Translating it yields CASSPGIAGTKNIQYF.

This clonotype came up a few times. The chain recombines TRBV25-1 with TRBJ1-2; a weak D match, TRBD1 (6 bases). Germline-derived CDR1 and CDR2 are MGHDK and SYGVNS. The CDR3 spans 12 residues. V lost 3 bases to trimming and J lost 8 bases, with 10 bases between them. CDR3 amino acids: CASSETGGGYTF. As DNA, the CDR3 is TGTGCCAGCAGTGAGACAGGTGGGGGCTACACCTTC.

This clonotype was counted ten times or more. The chain combines TRBV3-1 with TRBJ2-5; 10 bases fit TRBD2. V was clipped by 4 bases and J by 4 bases; unmatched bases: 6. CDR3 length: 15 amino acids. Germline-derived CDR1 and CDR2 are LGHDT and YNNKEL (reference sequence). The CDR3 DNA reads as TGTGCCAGCAGCCGGAGCGGGAGGGGTTTAGAGACCCAGTACTTC. Encoded protein: CASSRSGRGLETQYF.

This clonotype was observed a few times. J is TRBJ2-5 and V is TRBV10-3, with D perhaps TRBD1 (5 bases). The J call could be wrong; TRBJ2-7 is a better fit for the DNA end. This CDR3 contains 15 residues. CDR1 is ENHRY and CDR2 is SYGVKD in the germline V gene. In nucleotides, the CDR3 is TGTGCCATCAGTGAGGGACACCCCAGCTCCTACGAGCAGTACTTC. Protein product: CAISEGHPSSYEQYF.

The chain joins TRBV4-3 to TRBJ2-7; D gene ambiguous. V was shortened by 1 base and J by 4 bases, with 11 bases between the two germline ends. The CDR3 extends over 14 amino acids. The germline gives CDR1 LGHNA, CDR2 YSLEER. The CDR3 coding sequence is TGCGCCAGCAGCCAAGGGGCAGGAGTATACGAGCAGTACTTC. Translated: CASSQGAGVYEQYF.

Only a few counts were recorded for this clonotype. This chain uses TRBV7-2 with TRBJ2-2, with TRBD2 matching over 12 bases. With V trimmed by 5 bases and J by 3 bases, 7 bases remained unmatched. This CDR3 has 17 residues. The germline V gene has CDR1 SGHTA and CDR2 FQGNSA. The CDR3 DNA reads as TGTGCCAGCAGCCCGATAGGGACTAGCGGGTACACCGGGGAGCTGTTTTTT. Its protein product is CASSPIGTSGYTGELFF.

In its sample, this clonotype was seen a few times. The CDR3 sequence: CASRSSGQGSYEQYF. In DNA, the CDR3 is TGTGCCAGTAGGTCGTCGGGACAGGGTTCCTACGAGCAGTACTTC. The rearrangement uses TRBV19 and TRBJ2-7, with 9 bases identical to TRBD1. V dropped 6 bases and J dropped 1; count of bases not matched to a gene: 7. Per the germline V gene, CDR1 is LNHDA and CDR2 is SQIVND (reference sequence). The CDR3 totals 15 residues.

The chain joins TRBV6-1 to TRBJ2-5; D uncertain. Near its end, the DNA agrees better with TRBJ2-7, so the J call may be wrong. Germline values: CDR1 MNHNS, CDR2 SASEGT. The CDR3 extends over 15 amino acids. The CDR3 loop reads CASRKIADGSYEQYF. CDR3 in DNA: TGTGCCAGCAGGAAGATCGCGGACGGGTCCTACGAGCAGTACTTC.

Only a few counts were recorded for this clonotype. The rearrangement links TRBV28 to TRBJ2-1, with 9 bases that match TRBD2. The CDR3 length is 15 residues. The germline gives CDR1 MDHEN, CDR2 SYDVKM. V lost 4 bases to trimming and J lost 4 bases; unmatched junction nucleotides: 5. CDR3 protein: CASSSTGLAYNEQFF. The CDR3 DNA follows: TGTGCCAGCAGTTCCACGGGACTAGCATACAATGAGCAGTTCTTC.